This T cell receptor beta chain was captured by sequencing in a study of T cell responses to AZD1222 COVID-19 vaccine. Germline-derived CDR1 and CDR2 are GTSNPN and SVGIG (reference sequence). This CDR3 contains 15 residues. V was clipped by 3 bases and J by 3 bases; unmatched bases: 10. Method: immunoSEQ multiplex PCR; TCRdb's copy keeps in-frame clones and lacks some. The sample yields around 140,000 clones, over 85% seen once. Material: peripheral blood, obtained on day 0 of AZD1222 vaccination. The TCR comes from an adult in good health. The rearrangement uses TRBV30 and TRBJ1-1, with 7 bases lining up with TRBD1. The CDR3 DNA reads TGTGCCTGGAGGGAACCTGACAGGGTAGACACTGAAGCTTTCTTT. Translation: CAWREPDRVDTEAFF.